This TCR beta chain is from a study of blood T cell repertoires in COVID-19. Across the whole study: Acute-phase and convalescent COVID-19 samples originated in the United States, Italy and Spain. Sources were T cells, B-cell-depleted T cells, or PBMCs; the material itself was cDNA or gDNA.

In the study's own analysis: How many nucleated cells were present was estimated from reference gene primer amplification. Profiling relied on immunoSEQ multiplex PCR, and the TCRdb table lists in-frame clones only, not all of them. V and J calls and clone size are as listed in that table; D and trimming were resolved from the DNA. This table has nearly 95,000 clones, more than 75% appearing once. Sequencing input: peripheral blood. This TCR was sampled from a woman older than 75 with acute or convalescent COVID-19.

CDR3 loop: CASKLGSASTDTQYF. The CDR3 DNA is TGTGCCAGCAAGCTGGGTAGCGCTAGCACAGATACGCAGTATTTT. The chain joins TRBV2 to TRBJ2-3, with D possibly being TRBD2 (5 bases). The CDR3 runs to 15 residues. From germline, CDR1 is SNHLY and CDR2 FYNNEI. Trimming pared 7 bases from V and 0 bases from J, leaving 14 bases between.